This paragraph covers one T cell receptor (beta chain) sequence. The sample belongs to a study of control samples from healthy donors and cancer patients. The protocol was immunoSEQ multiplex PCR, while the TCRdb copy is restricted to in-frame clones and leaves out a portion. The data hold 100,000 to 150,000 clones, with 92% observed a single time. The ends were cut back, 0 bases at V and 4 bases at J, with 13 bases in the middle. The CDR3 has 15 residues. Germline loops: CDR1 SGDLS, CDR2 YYNGEE. The specimen was blood. The chain recombines TRBV9 with TRBJ2-5; D not certain. The TCR originated in a woman in her forties or fifties in good health. The chain's CDR3 is CASSVGRQLRETQYF. In DNA form, the CDR3 reads TGTGCCAGCAGCGTAGGAAGGCAGCTCCGAGAGACCCAGTACTTC.